This T cell receptor (beta chain) was captured in a study of identical twins. TCRdb re-derived calls from the 5' RACE reads in MiXCR, one entry per CDR3 protein. Here the sample spans some 300,000 distinct CDR3 sequences, about 12% being singletons. Between the trimmed V and J ends, which lost 1 base and 0 bases, there was a span of 6 bases. Germline V gene lookup returns CDR1 MNHNS and CDR2 SASEGT. The CDR3 length is 14 residues. In its sample, this clonotype was seen a few times. These records were also assigned to another study, of yellow fever vaccine responses in identical twins.

This sequence joins TRBV6-1 and TRBJ1-2; D is ambiguous. The receptor was derived from a woman between 18 and 29 years old in good health. Sequencing was performed on CD8+ T cells sorted from blood. The CDR3 nucleotides read TGTGCCAGCAGTGAAGGGAGGGCTAACTATGGCTACACCTTC. Protein sequence: CASSEGRANYGYTF.